Each of the 9 T cell receptor beta chains below was sequenced from the same sample in a study of T cell repertoires in cytomegalovirus infection. TCRdb processed the reads anew with MiXCR; each CDR3 protein has one entry. Of more than 650,000 distinct CDR3 sequences listed, 35% are singletons. The material sequenced was PBMCs. The receptor source for this set is a human donor in good health (CMV status not recorded). Some clones in this sample may be carry-over from other donors' samples.

The chain links TRBV28 to TRBJ2-7; the match to TRBD1 covers 7 bases. V lost 4 bases and J lost 4; bases outside the gene matches: 4. This CDR3 has 13 amino acids. The V gene's germline CDR1 is MDHEN and CDR2 SYDVKM. The CDR3 loop reads CASSWAGGYEQYF. The DNA for the CDR3 is TGTGCCAGCAGTTGGGCAGGGGGATACGAGCAGTACTTC.

This clonotype was seen a handful of times. This chain joins TRBV7-9 and TRBJ1-4; TRBD1 matches 7 bases. The CDR3 runs 13 residues. The germline V gene encodes CDR1 SEHNR and CDR2 FQNEAQ (reference sequence). With 5 bases clipped from V and 8 bases from J, the junction kept 5 bases outside the gene matches. DNA for the CDR3: TGTGCCAGCAGCGAGGGGGCAGGAGAAAAACTGTTTTTT. It yields the protein CASSEGAGEKLFF.

CDR3 sequence: CASSRAGGTYNEQFF. The CDR3 nucleotides read TGTGCCAGTAGCCGAGCGGGAGGAACTTACAATGAGCAGTTCTTC. V and J are TRBV19 and TRBJ2-1; 9 positions agree with TRBD2. The CDR3 length is 15 residues. Germline V gene lookup returns CDR1 LNHDA and CDR2 SQIVND (reference sequence). Unmatched junction bases numbered 7, after V lost 6 bases and J lost 4 bases.

The chain carries TRBV7-3 and TRBJ2-5; D is uncertain. The CDR3 has 13 amino acids. V was clipped by 1 base and J by 5 bases, with 8 bases between them. CDR1 and CDR2 (germline): SGHTA, FQGTGA. The CDR3, as DNA: TGTGCCAGCAGCTTAAGCCCCGGGGAGACCCAGTACTTC. Protein: CASSLSPGETQYF.

On this clonotype itself: As the CDR3 is not closed by the conserved phenylalanine or tryptophan, this likely results from a read error. V usage is TRBV28 and J usage is TRBJ2-1, with 7 bases that match TRBD1. This CDR3 has 14 amino acids. Germline V lookup: CDR1 MDHEN, CDR2 SYDVKM. After removal of 7 bases from V and 2 bases from J, the junction contained 5 bases not matched to a gene. The CDR3 reads CASKTRGPYNEQFL. DNA of the CDR3: TGTGCCAGCAAAACTAGGGGGCCCTACAATGAGCAGTTCTTA.

Comment on this clonotype: No conserved phenylalanine or tryptophan is present at the end of the CDR3, so a read error is the likely explanation. The genes are TRBV28 and TRBJ2-7, with D perhaps TRBD2 (5 bases). The CDR3 length is 14 residues. Per the germline V gene, CDR1 is MDHEN and CDR2 is SYDVKM. Trimming took 1 base from V and 1 from J, leaving 8 bases between them. CDR3 in amino acids: CASSLSPGSYEQYL. The CDR3 DNA is TGTGCCAGCAGTTTATCCCCGGGGTCCTACGAGCAGTACTTA.

This chain joins TRBV2 and TRBJ1-2, with D perhaps matching TRBD1 (5 bases). The V and J ends lost 6 bases and 6 bases respectively, with 17 bases between them. CDR1 is SNHLY and CDR2 is FYNNEI in the germline V gene. The CDR3 totals 14 residues. CDR3 protein: CASRIEPGTHGYTF. The CDR3 nucleotides read TGTGCCAGCAGGATTGAACCCGGGACCCATGGCTACACCTTC.

This clonotype has more than one count but fewer than ten. The CDR3 bases are TGTGCCAGCGGGACGGCTTTTAGCAATCAGCCCCAGCATTTT. Translation: CASGTAFSNQPQHF. The chain has TRBV19 and TRBJ1-5, with a possible D match to TRBD1 (5 bases). V shed 9 bases and J shed 0 bases, with 12 bases lying between them. Per the germline V gene, CDR1 is LNHDA and CDR2 is SQIVND (reference sequence). The CDR3 consists of 14 residues.

On this clonotype itself: A much larger clone sits a single nucleotide away, making a read error possible. The CDR3 does not end in the conserved phenylalanine or tryptophan, so this is likely a read error. The chain combines TRBV6-1 with TRBJ2-3; D is unresolved. This CDR3 has 12 residues. Germline CDR1 is MNHNS and CDR2 is SASEGT. Between the trimmed V and J ends, which lost 6 bases and 0 bases, there was a span of 4 bases. The CDR3 DNA is TGTGCCAGCAGGTCTAGCACAGATACGCAGTATTTG. Translated: CASRSSTDTQYL.